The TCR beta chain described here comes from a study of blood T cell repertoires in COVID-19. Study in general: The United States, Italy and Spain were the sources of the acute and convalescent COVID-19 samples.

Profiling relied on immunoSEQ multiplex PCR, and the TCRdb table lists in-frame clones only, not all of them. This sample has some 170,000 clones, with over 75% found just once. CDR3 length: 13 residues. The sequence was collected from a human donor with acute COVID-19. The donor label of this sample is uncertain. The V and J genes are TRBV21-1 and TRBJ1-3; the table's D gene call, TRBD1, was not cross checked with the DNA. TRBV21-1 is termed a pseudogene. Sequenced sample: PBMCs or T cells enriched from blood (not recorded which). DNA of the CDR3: TGTGCCCAGGGGGCGAGCTCTGGAAACACCATATATTTT. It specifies CAQGASSGNTIYF.